These 24 T cell receptor beta chains were all obtained from the same sample, sequenced in a study of T cell responses to AZD1222 COVID-19 vaccine. Libraries were prepared by immunoSEQ multiplex PCR; TCRdb keeps only in-frame clonotypes and omits some of them. This table holds 150,000 to 200,000 clones, around 93% found once. The sequenced sample was peripheral blood, obtained 28 days after the second dose of the MenACWY control vaccine. All receptors come from an adult who received the MenACWY meningococcal vaccine as a control.

The rearrangement joins TRBV29-1 to TRBJ1-4, with D possibly matching TRBD1 (6 bases). The CDR3 covers 14 residues. V was pared by 5 bases and J by 0 bases, with 10 bases between. Germline V gives CDR1 SQVTM, CDR2 ANQGSEA. The CDR3 DNA follows: TGCAGCGTTAGTTGGACAGCAACTAATGAAAAACTGTTTTTT. Translated: CSVSWTATNEKLFF. The variable domain in full, completed from reference TRBV29-1 and TRBJ1-4, reads SAVISQKPSRDICQRGTSLTIQCQVDSQVTMMFWYRQQPGQSLTLIATANQGSEATYESGFVIDKFPISRPNLTFSTLTVSNMSPEDSSIYLCSVSWTATNEKLFFGSGTQLSVL.

The genes are TRBV4-3 and TRBJ2-3; 9 nucleotides match TRBD1. Germline V gene lookup returns CDR1 LGHNA and CDR2 YSLEER. V was clipped by 4 bases and J by 6 bases; unmatched bases: 11. This CDR3 region has 16 residues. The CDR3 DNA reads TGCGCCAGCAGCCGGGGAACCGGGACAGGGATTGATACGCAGTATTTT. It translates to CASSRGTGTGIDTQYF.

V gene TRBV7-9 combines with J gene TRBJ1-5; 8 bases map to TRBD1. CDR1 is SEHNR, CDR2 FQNEAQ, per germline (reference sequence). The CDR3 loop spans 14 amino acids. After removal of 5 bases from V and 0 bases from J, the junction contained 0 bases not matched to a gene. The CDR3 is CASSQGASNQPQHF. CDR3 in DNA: TGTGCCAGCAGCCAGGGGGCTAGCAATCAGCCCCAGCATTTT.

This clone was detected a few times. The rearrangement uses TRBV7-9 and TRBJ2-7; perhaps TRBD1 as D (5 bases). The V end was cut by 6 bases, the J end by 4 bases, with 10 bases between. Germline CDR1 is SEHNR and CDR2 is FQNEAQ (reference sequence). CDR3 size: 12 residues. In DNA form, the CDR3 reads TGTGCCAGCAGATACGACAGTTACGAGCAGTACTTC. Protein: CASRYDSYEQYF.

The genes are TRBV7-2 and TRBJ2-3; 8 positions agree with TRBD2. Germline loops: CDR1 SGHTA, CDR2 FQGNSA. Germline trimming cut 5 bases from V and 5 bases from J; bases unmatched to any gene: 9. This CDR3 is built from 15 residues. The CDR3 DNA reads as TGTGCCAGCAGCACCCGGGGACGGGGGGGAGATACGCAGTATTTT. Translating it yields CASSTRGRGGDTQYF.

The chain combines TRBV3-1 (or the pseudogene TRBV3-2) with TRBJ2-5; 12 bases match TRBD2. This CDR3 region has 17 residues. The germline V gene encodes CDR1 LGHDT and CDR2 YNNKEL (reference sequence). V was pared by 1 base and J by 5 bases, with 8 bases of the junction left unmatched. The DNA for the CDR3 is TGTGCCAGCAGCCAAGGTCTAGCGGGGGGGCTAGGGGAGACCCAGTACTTC. Encoded protein: CASSQGLAGGLGETQYF.

V is TRBV3-1 (or the pseudogene TRBV3-2) and J is TRBJ2-3; 8 positions match TRBD2. This CDR3 contains 15 residues. Trimming removed 3 bases from V and 1 base from J; junction bases left unmatched: 3. Germline V gives CDR1 LGHDT, CDR2 YNNKEL (reference sequence). The CDR3 here is CASSQQAGGTDTQYF. In nucleotides, the CDR3 is TGTGCCAGCAGCCAGCAAGCGGGGGGCACAGATACGCAGTATTTT.

V gene TRBV10-3 combines with J gene TRBJ2-1, with 11 positions matching TRBD2. V lost 4 bases and J lost 9; bases outside the gene matches: 8. The CDR3 runs to 15 residues. Germline V CDR1 and CDR2: ENHRY, SYGVKD. The DNA for the CDR3 is TGTGCCATCAGTGTTAGCGGGGGGGGAATCGCTGAGCAGTTCTTC. Translation: CAISVSGGGIAEQFF.

This sequence joins TRBV2 and TRBJ1-2, with a possible D match to TRBD1 (6 bases). The CDR3 is made up of 14 amino acids. V was trimmed by 4 bases and J by 13 bases, leaving 22 bases between them. Germline values: CDR1 SNHLY, CDR2 FYNNEI. The CDR3 protein is CASSGSRSGKGGTF. CDR3 nucleotide sequence: TGTGCCAGCAGTGGATCGAGATCGGGGAAGGGGGGCACCTTC.

The chain combines TRBV11-2 with TRBJ1-1; D gene uncertain. Germline CDR1 SGHAT, CDR2 FQNNGV. The CDR3 extends over 14 amino acids. The V end lost 1 base, the J end lost 4 bases, and 10 bases lay between the germline ends. The CDR3 nucleotides read TGTGCCAGCAGCTTAGCCGGGGTACGCACTGAAGCTTTCTTT. It specifies CASSLAGVRTEAFF.

The chain uses TRBV4-3 and TRBJ1-2, with a weak D call TRBD1 (5 bases). V was shortened by 0 bases and J by 4 bases, with 15 bases between the two germline ends. The CDR3 covers 16 residues. CDR1 and CDR2 (germline): LGHNA, YSLEER. The CDR3 sequence: CASSQDVYGGGYGYTF. The CDR3, as DNA: TGCGCCAGCAGCCAAGATGTCTACGGGGGGGGCTATGGCTACACCTTC.

The chain joins TRBV9 to TRBJ1-2; D gene ambiguous. Germline lookup yields CDR1 SGDLS and CDR2 YYNGEE. V was clipped by 0 bases and J by 7 bases, with 10 bases between them. CDR3 length: 13 amino acids. Written as DNA, the CDR3 is TGTGCCAGCAGCGTAGGCTCTAGCGTTGGCTACACCTTC. Protein: CASSVGSSVGYTF.

The chain couples TRBV6-6 to TRBJ2-3; D remains unclear. The CDR3 has 12 residues. V was cut by 5 bases and J by 2 bases, with 5 bases left in between. Germline values: CDR1 MNHNY, CDR2 SVGAGI (reference sequence). The DNA of the CDR3 is TGTGCCAGCAGTGTCATCACAGATACGCAGTATTTT. Translation: CASSVITDTQYF.

V usage is TRBV7-2 and J usage is TRBJ2-3; 10 bases align to TRBD2. The germline gives CDR1 SGHTA, CDR2 FQGNSA. This CDR3 comprises 16 residues. Trimming at V came to 5 bases and at J to 6 bases, leaving 11 bases not matched to a gene. The CDR3 sequence is CASSRGGSGGRDTQYF. The CDR3 coding sequence is TGTGCCAGCAGCCGCGGTGGTAGCGGGGGGCGGGATACGCAGTATTTT.

The J gene is TRBJ1-1, the V gene TRBV19; D is unresolved. V dropped 6 bases and J dropped 2 bases, with 13 bases sitting between them. CDR1 and CDR2 (germline): LNHDA, SQIVND (reference sequence). The CDR3 runs 14 residues. CDR3 region: CASSRASDNTEAFF. DNA for the CDR3: TGTGCCAGTAGCCGCGCCTCAGACAACACTGAAGCTTTCTTT.

This chain connects TRBV6-6 to TRBJ2-2, with 9 nucleotides matching TRBD1. The CDR3 covers 16 residues. Trimming removed 8 bases from V and 2 bases from J; junction bases left unmatched: 9. Germline assignment: CDR1 MNHNY and CDR2 SVGAGI (reference sequence). CDR3 bases: TGTGCCAGCGGCGAACGGGGACAGGGCAACACCGGGGAGCTGTTTTTT. Translated: CASGERGQGNTGELFF.

The rearrangement links TRBV5-4 to TRBJ1-2; no reliable D call. CDR3 length equals 12 residues. Between the trimmed V and J ends, which lost 3 bases and 4 bases, there was a span of 7 bases. Germline lookup yields CDR1 SGHNT and CDR2 YYREEE (reference sequence). CDR3 bases: TGTGCCAGCAGCTCGGACGGCTATGGCTACACCTTC. Its protein product is CASSSDGYGYTF.

The sample holds one count of this clone. The chain joins TRBV19 to TRBJ1-4; the match to TRBD1 covers 8 bases. Germline V gives CDR1 LNHDA, CDR2 SQIVND (reference sequence). V lost 1 base and J lost 10; bases outside the gene matches: 5. This CDR3 has 14 amino acids. CDR3 sequence (DNA): TGTGCCAGTAGTATAGGTGGACAGGGAAGAAAACTGTTTTTT. It is translated as CASSIGGQGRKLFF.

The rearrangement uses TRBV18 and TRBJ1-2; tentative D call: TRBD1 (5 bases). This CDR3 comprises 17 residues. The germline CDR1 and CDR2 sequences are KGHSH and LQKENI. V lost 4 bases, J lost 0 bases, and 18 bases lay in between. CDR3 amino acids: CASSLTRGGLANYGYTF. In DNA form, the CDR3 reads TGTGCCAGCTCACTTACTCGGGGCGGATTAGCTAACTATGGCTACACCTTC.

V usage is TRBV18 and J usage is TRBJ2-3; TRBD1 aligns across 7 bases. Looked up from germline, CDR1 is KGHSH and CDR2 is LQKENI. This CDR3 is 15 amino acids long. Trimming cost V 6 bases and J 5 bases; bases outside gene matches: 11. This chain's CDR3 is CASSNRGPRGDTQYF. CDR3 DNA sequence: TGTGCCAGCTCCAACAGGGGCCCTAGGGGAGATACGCAGTATTTT. Using reference TRBV18 and TRBJ2-3 for the parts outside the CDR3, the full variable domain is NAGVMQNPRHLVRRRGQEARLRCSPMKGHSHVYWYRQLPEEGLKFMVYLQKENIIDESGMPKERFSAEFPKEGPSILRIQQVVRGDSAAYFCASSNRGPRGDTQYFGPGTRLTVL.

The rearrangement joins TRBV19 to TRBJ2-7; TRBD1 matches 7 bases. This CDR3 region has 13 residues. V lost 5 bases to trimming and J lost 2 bases; unmatched junction nucleotides: 3. Germline V gene data show CDR1 as LNHDA and CDR2 as SQIVND (reference sequence). Here the CDR3 reads CASSQGGTYEQYF. In DNA, the CDR3 is TGTGCCAGTAGTCAAGGGGGCACCTACGAGCAGTACTTC.

This chain uses TRBV5-1 with TRBJ1-2, with D unresolved. The CDR3 spans 14 residues. V shed 0 bases and J shed 3 bases, with 9 bases lying between them. Germline CDR1 is SGHRS and CDR2 is YFSETQ. CDR3 coding DNA: TGCGCCAGCAGCTTGGGAGGTCTGCACTATGGCTACACCTTC. Translated: CASSLGGLHYGYTF.

The V call is TRBV20-1, the J call TRBJ2-1; the D gene is possibly TRBD1 (5 bases). Germline V gene data show CDR1 as DFQATT and CDR2 as SNEGSKA (reference sequence). Trimming removed 3 bases at V and 1 base at J, with 16 bases between. CDR3 length: 16 amino acids. The CDR3 nucleotides are TGCAGTGCTAGTTCGGTGGGGCGTGGGTCCTACAATGAGCAGTTCTTC. It codes for CSASSVGRGSYNEQFF.

This clone was seen more than once but under ten times. The chain combines TRBV5-4 with TRBJ1-2; 9 bases are a match to TRBD1. CDR3 length: 17 amino acids. Per the germline V gene, CDR1 is SGHNT and CDR2 is YYREEE (reference sequence). With 2 bases clipped from V and 1 base from J, the junction kept 9 bases outside the gene matches. Here the CDR3 reads CASSLATGGGGNYGYTF. The CDR3 DNA sequence: TGTGCCAGCAGCTTAGCTACAGGGGGCGGAGGTAACTATGGCTACACCTTC.